These T cell receptor beta chains were read from a single sample in a study of T cells expressing NK-cell markers. TCRdb reprocessed the 5' RACE reads and stores each CDR3 protein as one record, lacking DNA. The sample shows hundreds of thousands of distinct CDR3 sequences, and approximately 3.5% sits with its ten largest clones. Sequenced input: blood T cells: a sorted CD56 or NKG2C T cell subset, CD4+ or CD8+ T cells, or bulk PBMC T cells (not recorded which). These receptors were taken from a man younger than 35 in good health. Both conserved end residues are part of each CDR3.

CDR3 protein,V gene,J gene
CAASDRANFQETQYF,TRBV6-2/TRBV6-3,TRBJ2-5
CSAGGLIETQYF,TRBV20-1,TRBJ2-5
CASQGLDTTDTQYF,TRBV6-2/TRBV6-3,TRBJ2-3
CASSPEGDGDTIYF,TRBV5-1,TRBJ1-3
CSAREGMWAGGADTQYF,TRBV20-1,TRBJ2-3
CAWSDPQTGWLWNEQFF,TRBV30,TRBJ2-1
CSVEVPGPRGNEQFF,TRBV29-1,TRBJ2-1
CASSLAFRDRRYSPLHF,TRBV11-2,TRBJ1-6
CASSAMTGVGETQYF,TRBV6-1,TRBJ2-5
CSALDRARMNTEAFF,TRBV20-1,TRBJ1-1
CSASPSRAEGFF,TRBV20-1,TRBJ1-4
CSVVSSRTYNEQFF,TRBV29-1,TRBJ2-1
CSVAGTPGNEQFF,TRBV29-1,TRBJ2-1
CASSNEGYNEQFF,TRBV7-2,TRBJ2-1
CASSSTRGREQYF,TRBV6-5,TRBJ2-7
CSAPPTGGTEAFF,TRBV20-1,TRBJ1-1
CASSLFILADTDTQYF,TRBV5-6,TRBJ2-3
CASSQEFKGPYGYTF,TRBV4-3,TRBJ1-2
CASSLIAGGPNYEQFF,TRBV5-1,TRBJ2-1
CAISDGHSSYEQYF,TRBV10-3,TRBJ2-7
CASSQDRAGGAFF,TRBV3-1,TRBJ1-1
CASSRGLAELRDRTQYF,TRBV11-2,TRBJ2-3
CSARAGLAGAGNNEQFF,TRBV20-1,TRBJ2-1
CASSQFQRGSHEQYF,TRBV3-1,TRBJ2-7
CASSQDALDSTDTQYF,TRBV14,TRBJ2-3
CASSPAWLDGPHTGELFF,TRBV12-3/TRBV12-4,TRBJ2-2
CSARRALVFYNEQFF,TRBV20-1,TRBJ2-1
CASSFGIGGTGNEQFF,TRBV7-9,TRBJ2-1
CSVRSGHNYEQYF,TRBV29-1,TRBJ2-7
CASSKDRGDYGYTF,TRBV4-3,TRBJ1-2
CSFTGGGLEETQYF,TRBV29-1,TRBJ2-5
CASSLAGGPASNEQFF,TRBV12-3/TRBV12-4,TRBJ2-1
CASGPRGVYGNTIYF,TRBV28,TRBJ1-3
CASSLVSGTSEAFF,TRBV12-3/TRBV12-4,TRBJ1-1
CSPTPGRQETQYF,TRBV20-1,TRBJ2-5
CASSLVEFGETQYF,TRBV28,TRBJ2-5
CASTSGNLGGELFF,TRBV25-1,TRBJ2-2
CASSQGLGGLVYGYTF,TRBV4-3,TRBJ1-2
CASSSLKSGAAGELFF,TRBV12-3/TRBV12-4,TRBJ2-2
CASSQVKGMNNQPQHF,TRBV4-1,TRBJ1-5
CASSLGSGTNYGYTF,TRBV12-3/TRBV12-4,TRBJ1-2
CSARDQGGRIETQYF,TRBV20-1,TRBJ2-5
CASSPRGTIWFF,TRBV27,TRBJ2-1
CASSSPGLAVPSSYNEQFF,TRBV6-5,TRBJ2-1
CASKSGLPRTGELFF,TRBV10-3,TRBJ2-2
CASTEFRGGVYEQYF,TRBV7-9,TRBJ2-7
CASGPGQGANNEQFF,TRBV12-5,TRBJ2-1
CASSQFAGGHEQYF,TRBV4-3,TRBJ2-7
CASTLDTGELFF,TRBV6-5,TRBJ2-2
CAWSVPVVGELFF,TRBV30,TRBJ2-2
CASTPRWVSGELFF,TRBV12-3/TRBV12-4,TRBJ2-2
CASILGQGLNTEAFF,TRBV6-1,TRBJ1-1
CAISESVREKQFF,TRBV10-3,TRBJ2-1
CASSLASRDSEAFF,TRBV12-3/TRBV12-4,TRBJ1-1
CASSLARREGLRHEQYF,TRBV7-2,TRBJ2-7
CASSQGLAAYNEQFF,TRBV5-5,TRBJ2-1
CASSSLIDKLSTDTQYF,TRBV12-3/TRBV12-4,TRBJ2-3